This passage covers 22 T cell receptor beta chains from one sample sequenced in a study of blood T cell repertoires in COVID-19. Only in-frame clones appear in the TCRdb table, and some are missing; sequencing was by immunoSEQ multiplex PCR. Of over 150,000 clones in the sample, more than 65% were seen once. Sample: peripheral blood. These receptors all stem from a man aged 65 to 79 with active or convalescent COVID-19.

The chain combines TRBV3-1 (or the pseudogene TRBV3-2) with TRBJ2-7; 7 bases agree with TRBD1. V gave up 6 bases and J gave up 0 bases; unmatched junction bases: 2. From germline, CDR1 is LGHDT and CDR2 YNNKEL (reference sequence). The CDR3 sequence is 13 residues long. The CDR3 region is CASRGTVSYEQYF. The CDR3 DNA reads as TGTGCCAGCAGGGGGACAGTCTCCTACGAGCAGTACTTC.

V gene TRBV19 combines with J gene TRBJ2-1; the D gene is possibly TRBD1 (6 bases). This CDR3 contains 17 residues. CDR1 LNHDA and CDR2 SQIVND come from the germline V gene (reference sequence). This CDR3 reads CAANGGDHLFSYNEQFF. In DNA, the CDR3 is TGTGCAGCAAATGGGGGCGATCACCTTTTCTCCTACAATGAGCAGTTCTTC. Full variable domain (rest looked up from reference TRBV19 and TRBJ2-1): DGGITQSPKYLFRKEGQNVTLSCEQNLNHDAMYWYRQDPGQGLRLIYYSQIVNDFQKGDIAEGYSVSREKKESFPLTVTSAQKNPTAFYLCAANGGDHLFSYNEQFFGPGTRLTVL.

The chain links TRBV30 to TRBJ2-7; 10 nucleotides line up with TRBD2. This CDR3 is built from 19 residues. Germline CDR1 and CDR2: GTSNPN and SVGIG (reference sequence). With 4 bases clipped from V and 3 bases from J, the junction kept 21 bases outside the gene matches. The CDR3 nucleotides are TGTGCCTGGACCCTGCCGGGACTGGGGACTAGCGTGAGATTCTACGAGCAGTACTTC. Protein sequence: CAWTLPGLGTSVRFYEQYF.

This clone was counted once. This chain connects TRBV29-1 to TRBJ1-1; 8 bases are shared with TRBD1. Per germline, CDR1 SQVTM and CDR2 ANQGSEA. The CDR3 is made up of 13 amino acids. V dropped 4 bases and J dropped 4; count of bases not matched to a gene: 5. The CDR3 loop reads CSVGTGTLTEAFF. CDR3 DNA sequence: TGCAGCGTTGGGACAGGGACCCTCACTGAAGCTTTCTTT.

The chain has TRBV10-3 and TRBJ1-4; 9 bases match TRBD1. Germline CDR1 and CDR2: ENHRY and SYGVKD. Unmatched junction bases numbered 10, after V lost 6 bases and J lost 8 bases. The CDR3 covers 15 residues. Here the CDR3 reads CAISLQGAPNEKLFF. CDR3 in DNA: TGTGCCATCAGCTTACAGGGGGCGCCGAACGAAAAACTGTTTTTT.

This clone was counted between two and nine times. The V and J genes are TRBV9 and TRBJ1-2; D is possibly TRBD1 (6 bases). With 4 bases removed from V and 4 bases from J, the gap between germline ends came to 20 bases. Germline V gene sequence: CDR1 SGDLS, CDR2 YYNGEE. The CDR3 is 16 residues long. The CDR3 spells CASSPRQATGIYGYTF. The CDR3 DNA reads as TGTGCCAGCAGCCCTAGACAGGCTACAGGGATCTATGGCTACACCTTC.

V is TRBV5-1 and J is TRBJ1-1, with a tentative D call TRBD1 (6 bases). CDR1 SGHRS and CDR2 YFSETQ come from the germline V gene. This CDR3 has 14 amino acids. Trimming pared 3 bases from V and 1 base from J, leaving 10 bases between. CDR3 amino acids: CASSYREGNTEAFF. The CDR3 region has the DNA TGCGCCAGCAGCTACAGGGAGGGGAACACTGAAGCTTTCTTT.

The rearrangement uses TRBV6-1 and TRBJ1-2; 8 bases align to TRBD1. There are 13 residues in the CDR3. With V trimmed by 2 bases and J by 8 bases, 4 bases remained unmatched. Germline loops: CDR1 MNHNS, CDR2 SASEGT. The chain's CDR3 is CASSENRGSGYTF. For the CDR3, the DNA is TGTGCCAGCAGTGAAAACAGGGGGAGCGGCTACACCTTC.

The V gene is TRBV5-4, the J gene TRBJ2-7; 7 nucleotides agree with TRBD1. The CDR3 runs 15 residues. Germline values: CDR1 SGHNT, CDR2 YYREEE (reference sequence). J lost 4 bases, V lost 1 base, and 8 bases had no gene match. CDR3 sequence: CASSLKTGIRYEQYF. The CDR3 DNA is TGTGCCAGCAGCTTGAAGACAGGGATTCGGTACGAGCAGTACTTC.

J is TRBJ2-3 and V is TRBV19, with TRBD1 matching 8 bases. The germline V gene encodes CDR1 LNHDA and CDR2 SQIVND (reference sequence). This CDR3 comprises 13 residues. J lost 6 bases, V lost 4 bases, and 3 bases had no gene match. The DNA for the CDR3 is TGTGCCAGTAGTACCGACAGGGGTGATACGCAGTATTTT. It specifies CASSTDRGDTQYF.

The chain uses TRBV18 and TRBJ2-5, with D perhaps TRBD2 (6 bases). V was clipped by 1 base and J by 5 bases, with 8 bases between them. The germline gives CDR1 KGHSH, CDR2 LQKENI. The CDR3 spans 13 residues. CDR3 bases: TGTGCCAGCTCACCACGGAGGGACGAGACCCAGTACTTC. Protein product: CASSPRRDETQYF.

V gene TRBV7-3 combines with J gene TRBJ2-2, with a weak D call TRBD2 (6 bases). Trimming removed 6 bases from V and 1 base from J, with 9 bases in between. CDR1 and CDR2 (germline): SGHTA, FQGTGA. The CDR3 is 14 residues long. The CDR3 region is CASRPSENTGELFF. The CDR3 bases are TGTGCCAGCAGGCCTAGCGAGAACACCGGGGAGCTGTTTTTT.

This chain uses TRBV5-1 with TRBJ2-2; possibly TRBD2 for D (7 bases). Germline loops: CDR1 SGHRS, CDR2 YFSETQ. This CDR3 is 16 amino acids long. Trimming left V 3 bases short and J 4 bases short, with 16 bases between. The CDR3 is CASSWGGVVGTGELFF. As DNA, the CDR3 is TGCGCCAGCAGCTGGGGGGGCGTGGTCGGCACCGGGGAGCTGTTTTTT.

The genes are TRBV28 and TRBJ2-5; 10 nucleotides align to TRBD1. Losses at the gene ends were 7 bases for V and 5 bases for J; bases not matched to a gene: 7. The CDR3 is made up of 14 amino acids. From germline, CDR1 is MDHEN and CDR2 SYDVKM. This CDR3 reads CASTLGTGVETQYF. CDR3 nucleotides: TGTGCCAGCACCTTAGGGACAGGGGTTGAGACCCAGTACTTC.

The chain recombines TRBV18 with TRBJ2-7; TRBD2 agrees at 7 bases. V shed 3 bases and J 2 bases; nucleotides not matched to a gene: 10. The CDR3 length is 16 residues. Germline-derived CDR1 and CDR2 are KGHSH and LQKENI. The CDR3 sequence is CASSPMVAGSTYEQYF. In DNA form, the CDR3 reads TGTGCCAGCTCACCCATGGTAGCGGGCTCCACCTACGAGCAGTACTTC.

This chain links TRBV19 with TRBJ1-6; perhaps TRBD1 as D (6 bases). Germline-derived CDR1 and CDR2 are LNHDA and SQIVND (reference sequence). Trimming left V 5 bases short and J 6 bases short, with 17 bases between. The CDR3 loop spans 16 amino acids. CDR3 sequence (DNA): TGTGCCAGTAGTTCATTAACCAGGGGTGGTAATTCACCCCTCCACTTT. As protein: CASSSLTRGGNSPLHF.

V is TRBV7-8 and J is TRBJ2-1, with TRBD1 matching over 8 bases. The J segment lost 6 bases and the V segment lost 1 base, leaving 8 bases of the junction unmatched. Germline loops: CDR1 SGHVS, CDR2 FQNEAQ. The CDR3 length is 16 residues. The CDR3: CASSLGGQAGGNEQFF. The CDR3 DNA is TGTGCCAGCAGCTTAGGGGGACAGGCCGGCGGCAATGAGCAGTTCTTC.

Only a few counts were recorded for this clone. This sequence joins TRBV11-2 and TRBJ2-6; D is undetermined. The V end was cut by 4 bases, the J end by 8 bases, with 12 bases between. This CDR3 comprises 14 residues. Looked up from germline, CDR1 is SGHAT and CDR2 is FQNNGV. The CDR3 loop is CASSSIYLTNVLTF. The CDR3 DNA is TGTGCCAGCAGCTCAATCTACCTAACCAACGTCCTGACTTTC.

CDR3 in amino acids: CASSFVGDSYNEQFF. The CDR3 DNA is TGCGCCAGCAGCTTTGTAGGGGACAGCTACAATGAGCAGTTCTTC. The gene calls are TRBV5-1 and TRBJ2-1; the match to TRBD1 covers 7 bases. CDR1 SGHRS and CDR2 YFSETQ come from the germline V gene. The CDR3 is 15 residues long. V shed 2 bases, J shed 3 bases, and the junction held 5 bases outside the gene matches.

The table lists this clone with a count of one. CDR3 amino acids: CASSNAGTGDTEAFF. As DNA, the CDR3 is TGTGCCAGCAGTAACGCCGGGACAGGGGACACTGAAGCTTTCTTT. The chain uses TRBV6-2 or TRBV6-3 and TRBJ1-1; 10 positions agree with TRBD1. The V gene end was trimmed by 5 bases and the J gene end by 3 bases; junction bases not matched to a gene: 6. This CDR3 comprises 15 residues. The germline CDR1 and CDR2 sequences are MNHEY and SVGEGT.

The rearrangement links TRBV11-2 to TRBJ2-2; D not certain. The CDR3 is made up of 17 amino acids. Looked up from germline, CDR1 is SGHAT and CDR2 is FQNNGV. The V gene lost 7 bases and the J gene lost 1 base, with 19 bases spanning the gap. In DNA form, the CDR3 reads TGTGCCAGCACCCCCGCGTACTCGACACTGAACACCGGGGAGCTGTTTTTT. Residues: CASTPAYSTLNTGELFF.

This chain links TRBV7-8 with TRBJ2-7, with D possibly matching TRBD1 (6 bases). CDR1 and CDR2 (germline): SGHVS, FQNEAQ. The CDR3 is made up of 14 amino acids. The V gene lost 4 bases and the J gene lost 2 bases, with 12 bases spanning the gap. CDR3 DNA sequence: TGTGCCAGCAGCTACAAACAGGGACCCTACGAGCAGTACTTC. This gives the protein CASSYKQGPYEQYF.